The clone carrying this T cell receptor beta chain has at least ten counts. These data originate in a study of breast tumors, draining lymph nodes, adjacent tissues. TCRdb analysed the multiplex PCR reads with MiXCR anew, one entry per CDR3 protein. Of 85,000 to 120,000 distinct CDR3 sequences in the sample, around 30% were seen once. Trimming cost V 3 bases and J 7 bases, with 19 bases left between them. The CDR3 has 16 amino acids. The germline gives CDR1 SGHTA, CDR2 FQGNSA. Breast cancer patients provided tissue from their axillary draining lymph nodes. The chain employs TRBV7-2 and TRBJ1-3, with a tentative D call TRBD1 (6 bases). The clonotype comes from a female donor with breast cancer. Some clones in this sample may be carry-over from other donors' samples. The sequencing sample was made of axillary lymph node tissue. The CDR3 loop is CASSFYPRGLSNTIYF. The CDR3 DNA is TGTGCCAGCAGCTTCTACCCCAGGGGACTGTCGAACACCATATATTTT.